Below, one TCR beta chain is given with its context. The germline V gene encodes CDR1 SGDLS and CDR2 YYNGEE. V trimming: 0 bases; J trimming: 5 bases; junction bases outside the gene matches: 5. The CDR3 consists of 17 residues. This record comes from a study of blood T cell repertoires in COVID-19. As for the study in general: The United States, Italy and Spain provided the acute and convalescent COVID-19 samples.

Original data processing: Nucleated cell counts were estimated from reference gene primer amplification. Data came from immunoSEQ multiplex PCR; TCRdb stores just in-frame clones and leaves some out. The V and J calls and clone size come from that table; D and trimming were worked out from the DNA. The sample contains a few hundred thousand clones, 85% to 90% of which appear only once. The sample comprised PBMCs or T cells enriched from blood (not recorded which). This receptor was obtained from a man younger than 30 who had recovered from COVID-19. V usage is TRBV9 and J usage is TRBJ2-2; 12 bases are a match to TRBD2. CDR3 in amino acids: CASSVGPSGRGTGELFF. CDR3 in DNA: TGTGCCAGCAGCGTAGGCCCTAGCGGGAGGGGTACCGGGGAGCTGTTTTTT.